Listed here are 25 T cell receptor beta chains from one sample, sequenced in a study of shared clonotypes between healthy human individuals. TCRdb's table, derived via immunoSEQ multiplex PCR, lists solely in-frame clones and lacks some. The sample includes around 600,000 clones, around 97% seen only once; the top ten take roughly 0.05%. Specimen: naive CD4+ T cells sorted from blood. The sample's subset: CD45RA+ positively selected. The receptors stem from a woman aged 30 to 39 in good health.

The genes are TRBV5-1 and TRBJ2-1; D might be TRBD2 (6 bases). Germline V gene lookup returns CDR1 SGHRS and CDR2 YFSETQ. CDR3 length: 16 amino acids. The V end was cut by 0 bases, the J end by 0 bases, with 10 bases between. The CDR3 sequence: CASSLDPGASYNEQFF. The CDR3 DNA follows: TGCGCCAGCAGCTTGGATCCGGGAGCCTCCTACAATGAGCAGTTCTTC.

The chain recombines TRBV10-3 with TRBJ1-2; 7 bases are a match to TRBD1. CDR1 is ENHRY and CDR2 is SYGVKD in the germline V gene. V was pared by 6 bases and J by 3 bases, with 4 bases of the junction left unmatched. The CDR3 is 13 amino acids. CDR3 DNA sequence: TGTGCCATCAGCGAGGGACAGTACTATGGCTACACCTTC. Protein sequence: CAISEGQYYGYTF.

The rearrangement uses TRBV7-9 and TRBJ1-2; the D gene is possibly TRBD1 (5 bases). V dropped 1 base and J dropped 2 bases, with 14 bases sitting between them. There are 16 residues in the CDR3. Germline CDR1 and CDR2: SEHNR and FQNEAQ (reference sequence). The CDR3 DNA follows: TGTGCCAGCAGCTTAGGGGGCAAGGGACGGAACTATGGCTACACCTTC. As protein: CASSLGGKGRNYGYTF.

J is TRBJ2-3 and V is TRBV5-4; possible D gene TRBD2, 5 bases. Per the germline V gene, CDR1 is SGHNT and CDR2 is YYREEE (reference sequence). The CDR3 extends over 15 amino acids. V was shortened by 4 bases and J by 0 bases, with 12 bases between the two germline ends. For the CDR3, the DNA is TGTGCCAGCAGCCGCCCCGGGGTCAGCACAGATACGCAGTATTTT. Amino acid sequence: CASSRPGVSTDTQYF.

The CDR3 DNA sequence: TGTGCCAGCAGTCCCGCCAGGGGGCGCAGAACTGAAGCTTTCTTT. Translated: CASSPARGRRTEAFF. The J gene is TRBJ1-1, the V gene TRBV28; 8 bases are a match to TRBD1. Germline assignment: CDR1 MDHEN and CDR2 SYDVKM. The J segment lost 5 bases and the V segment lost 5 bases, leaving 10 bases of the junction unmatched. This CDR3 has 15 residues.

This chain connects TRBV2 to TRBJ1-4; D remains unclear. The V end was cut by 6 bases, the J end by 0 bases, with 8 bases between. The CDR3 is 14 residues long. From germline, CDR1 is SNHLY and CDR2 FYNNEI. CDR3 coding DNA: TGTGCCAGCAGGGCCTTTACAACTAATGAAAAACTGTTTTTT. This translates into CASRAFTTNEKLFF.

Here the CDR3 DNA reads TGTGCCAGCAGTTTAACGGGAAGCTCCTACGAGCAGTACTTC. This translates into CASSLTGSSYEQYF. The gene calls are TRBV27 and TRBJ2-7, with a weak D call TRBD2 (5 bases). The CDR3 totals 14 residues. Germline values: CDR1 MNHEY, CDR2 SMNVEV (reference sequence). Trimming took off 2 bases at V and 0 bases at J, with 8 bases between the two ends.

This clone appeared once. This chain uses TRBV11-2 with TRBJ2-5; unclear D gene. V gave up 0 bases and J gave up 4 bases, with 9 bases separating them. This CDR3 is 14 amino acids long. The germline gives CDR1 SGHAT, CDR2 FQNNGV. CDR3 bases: TGTGCCAGCAGCTTAGAGGCGGTACGAGAGACCCAGTACTTC. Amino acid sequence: CASSLEAVRETQYF.

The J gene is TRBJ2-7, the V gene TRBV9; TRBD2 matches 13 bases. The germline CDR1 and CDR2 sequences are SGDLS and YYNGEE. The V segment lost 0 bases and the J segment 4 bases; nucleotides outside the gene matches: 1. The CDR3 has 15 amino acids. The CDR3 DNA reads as TGTGCCAGCAGCGTAGTGACTAGCGGGAGGTACGAGCAGTACTTC. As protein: CASSVVTSGRYEQYF.

The CDR3: CASSQAVGTAGTEAFF. CDR3 in DNA: TGCGCCAGCAGCCAAGCCGTAGGGACAGCAGGGACTGAAGCTTTCTTT. The J gene is TRBJ1-1, the V gene TRBV4-1, with TRBD1 identical over 7 bases. V lost 1 base to trimming and J lost 5 bases; unmatched junction nucleotides: 10. Germline lookup yields CDR1 MGHRA and CDR2 YSYEKL. The CDR3 has 16 residues.

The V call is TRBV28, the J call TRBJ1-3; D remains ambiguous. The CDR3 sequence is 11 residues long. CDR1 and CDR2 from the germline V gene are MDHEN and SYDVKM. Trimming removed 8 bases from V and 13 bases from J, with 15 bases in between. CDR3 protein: CASVKEPRIYF. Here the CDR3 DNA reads TGTGCCAGCGTTAAAGAACCCCGGATATATTTT.

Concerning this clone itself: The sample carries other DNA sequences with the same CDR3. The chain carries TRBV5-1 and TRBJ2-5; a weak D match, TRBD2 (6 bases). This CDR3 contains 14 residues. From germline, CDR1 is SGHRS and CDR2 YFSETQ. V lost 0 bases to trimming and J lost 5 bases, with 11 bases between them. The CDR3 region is CASSLGQGGETQYF. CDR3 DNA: TGCGCCAGCAGCTTGGGTCAGGGAGGCGAGACCCAGTACTTC.

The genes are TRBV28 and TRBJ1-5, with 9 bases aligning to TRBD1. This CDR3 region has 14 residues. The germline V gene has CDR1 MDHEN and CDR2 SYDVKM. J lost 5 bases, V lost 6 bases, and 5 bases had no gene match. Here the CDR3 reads CASRPGQGYQPQHF. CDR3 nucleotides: TGTGCCAGCAGGCCGGGACAGGGTTATCAGCCCCAGCATTTT.

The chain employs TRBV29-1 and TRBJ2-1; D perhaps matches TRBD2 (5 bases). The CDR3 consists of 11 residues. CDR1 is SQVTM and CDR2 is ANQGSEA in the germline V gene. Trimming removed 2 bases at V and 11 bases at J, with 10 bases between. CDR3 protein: CSVEITSQQFF. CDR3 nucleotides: TGCAGCGTTGAAATAACTAGTCAGCAGTTCTTC.

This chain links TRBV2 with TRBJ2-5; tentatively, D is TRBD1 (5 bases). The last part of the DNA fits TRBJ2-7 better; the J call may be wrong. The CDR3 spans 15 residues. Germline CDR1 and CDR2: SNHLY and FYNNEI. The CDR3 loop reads CASSRKQVSSYEQYF. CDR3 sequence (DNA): TGTGCCAGCAGTAGAAAACAGGTTAGCTCCTACGAGCAGTACTTC.

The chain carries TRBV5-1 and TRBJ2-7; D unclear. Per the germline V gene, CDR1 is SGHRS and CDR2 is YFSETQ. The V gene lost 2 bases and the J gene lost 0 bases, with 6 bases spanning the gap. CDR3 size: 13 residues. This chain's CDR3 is CASSFDNSYEQYF. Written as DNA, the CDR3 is TGCGCCAGCAGCTTTGACAACTCCTACGAGCAGTACTTC.

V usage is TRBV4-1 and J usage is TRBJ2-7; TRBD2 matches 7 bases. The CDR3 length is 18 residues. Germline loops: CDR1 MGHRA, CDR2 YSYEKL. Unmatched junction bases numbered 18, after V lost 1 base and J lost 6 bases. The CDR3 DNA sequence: TGCGCCAGCAGCCAAGGCAGGAGCGGGAAGACCCCATGGGGCGAGCAGTACTTC. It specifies CASSQGRSGKTPWGEQYF.

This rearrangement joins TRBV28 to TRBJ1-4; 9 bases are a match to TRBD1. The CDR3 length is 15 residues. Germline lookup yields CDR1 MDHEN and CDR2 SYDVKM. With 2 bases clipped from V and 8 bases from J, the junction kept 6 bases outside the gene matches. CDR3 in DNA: TGTGCCAGCAGTTTACCGGACAGGGGTAGCGAAAAACTGTTTTTT. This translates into CASSLPDRGSEKLFF.

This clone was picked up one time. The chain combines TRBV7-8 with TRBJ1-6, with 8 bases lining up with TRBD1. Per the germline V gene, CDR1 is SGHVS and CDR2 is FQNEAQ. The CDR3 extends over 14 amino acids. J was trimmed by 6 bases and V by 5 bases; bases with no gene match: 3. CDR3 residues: CASSRGQGNSPLHF. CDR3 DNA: TGTGCCAGCAGCCGAGGACAGGGTAATTCACCCCTCCACTTT.

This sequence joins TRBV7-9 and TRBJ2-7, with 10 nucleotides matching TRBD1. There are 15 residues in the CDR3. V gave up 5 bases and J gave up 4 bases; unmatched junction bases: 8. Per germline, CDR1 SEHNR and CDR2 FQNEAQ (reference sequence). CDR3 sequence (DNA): TGTGCCAGCAGCCCAGGGACAGGGGTGGGGTACGAGCAGTACTTC. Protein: CASSPGTGVGYEQYF.

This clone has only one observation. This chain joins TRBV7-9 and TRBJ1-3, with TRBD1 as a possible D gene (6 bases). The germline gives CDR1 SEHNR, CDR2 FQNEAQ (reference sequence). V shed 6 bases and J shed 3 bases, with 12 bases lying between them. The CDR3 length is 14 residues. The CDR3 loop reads CASSPQGNGNTIYF. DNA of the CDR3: TGTGCCAGCAGTCCCCAGGGGAATGGAAACACCATATATTTT. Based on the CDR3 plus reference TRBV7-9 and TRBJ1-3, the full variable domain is DTGVSQNPRHKITKRGQNVTFRCDPISEHNRLYWYRQTLGQGPEFLTYFQNEAQLEKSRLLSDRFSAERPKGSFSTLEIQRTEQGDSAMYLCASSPQGNGNTIYFGEGSWLTVV.

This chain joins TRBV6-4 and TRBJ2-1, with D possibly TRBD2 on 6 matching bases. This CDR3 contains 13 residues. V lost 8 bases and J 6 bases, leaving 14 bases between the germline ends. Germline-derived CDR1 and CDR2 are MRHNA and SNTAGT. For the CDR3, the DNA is TGTGCCAGCGGCTACGAAGCGGGCAATGAGCAGTTCTTC. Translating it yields CASGYEAGNEQFF.

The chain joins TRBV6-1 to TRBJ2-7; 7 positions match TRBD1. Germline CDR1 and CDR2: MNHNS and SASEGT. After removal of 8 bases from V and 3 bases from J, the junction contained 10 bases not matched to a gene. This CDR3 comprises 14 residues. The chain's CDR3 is CASWTVDRFYEQYF. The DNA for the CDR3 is TGTGCCAGCTGGACAGTGGACAGGTTCTACGAGCAGTACTTC.

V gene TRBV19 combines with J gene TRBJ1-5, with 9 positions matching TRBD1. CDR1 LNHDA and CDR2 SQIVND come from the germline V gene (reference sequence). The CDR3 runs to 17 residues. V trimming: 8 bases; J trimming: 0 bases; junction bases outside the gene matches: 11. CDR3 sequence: CASGPGQGYYSNQPQHF. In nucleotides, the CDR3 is TGTGCCAGTGGTCCGGGACAGGGTTATTATAGCAATCAGCCCCAGCATTTT. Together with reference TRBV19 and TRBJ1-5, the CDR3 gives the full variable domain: DGGITQSPKYLFRKEGQNVTLSCEQNLNHDAMYWYRQDPGQGLRLIYYSQIVNDFQKGDIAEGYSVSREKKESFPLTVTSAQKNPTAFYLCASGPGQGYYSNQPQHFGDGTRLSIL.

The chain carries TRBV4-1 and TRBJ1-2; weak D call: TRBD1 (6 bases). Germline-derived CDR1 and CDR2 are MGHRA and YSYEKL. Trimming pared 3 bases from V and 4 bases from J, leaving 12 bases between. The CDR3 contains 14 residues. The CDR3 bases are TGCGCCAGCAGCCACCACAGGGTAATCTATGGCTACACCTTC. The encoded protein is CASSHHRVIYGYTF.